This is a list of T cell receptor beta chains from one sample in a study of CXCR3-negative and CXCR3-positive naive CD8 T cells. With the 5' RACE reads reprocessed, TCRdb shows one record per CDR3 protein and no DNA. The sample data list about 43,000 distinct CDR3 sequences. Sequencing was performed on memory CD8+ T cells from blood. These receptor sequences come from a human donor in good health. Some clones in this sample may be carry-over from other donors' samples. The CDR3 runs from the conserved cysteine through the conserved F or W. Clone size appears in some rows only: once, few, many, or a class for an expanded clone.

j_call clone_size v_call cdr3_aa
TRBJ2-1 NA TRBV6-4 CASSPLNEQFF
TRBJ2-7 NA TRBV4-3 CASSPTSGVTYEQYF
TRBJ1-1 medium-sized TRBV6-2/TRBV6-3 CASSYPGQGPTEAFF
TRBJ2-3 NA TRBV6-4 CASSVTSSGTDTQYF
TRBJ2-1 NA TRBV25-1 CASRTGGNEQFF
TRBJ2-3 NA TRBV3-1 CASSQAQAGVTDTQYF
TRBJ2-7 NA TRBV20-1 CSAGDYGYEQYF
TRBJ2-1 NA TRBV28 CASSLTRDEQFF
TRBJ2-7 NA TRBV7-8 CASSYTGEQYF
TRBJ2-3 NA TRBV7-8 CASSDGGSDTQYF
TRBJ2-7 NA TRBV30 CAWSDSGGPYEQYF
TRBJ2-7 NA TRBV6-2/TRBV6-3 CASSYSAENSYEQYF
TRBJ1-5 NA TRBV28 CASSFLTDGVNQPQHF
TRBJ2-3 NA TRBV6-1 CASRDGLTDTQYF
TRBJ2-7 NA TRBV3-1 CASSQAGGPYEQYF
TRBJ2-2 NA TRBV14 CASSHTVTNTGELFF
TRBJ2-7 NA TRBV14 CASSPPSGGTYEQYF
TRBJ2-7 NA TRBV7-9 CASSPGQLSYEQYF
TRBJ2-3 NA TRBV5-1 CASSLFTDTQYF
TRBJ1-5 NA TRBV10-3 CAISVGPGQGTDADQPQHF
TRBJ2-1 NA TRBV12-3/TRBV12-4 CASSLHTSQALRDEQFF
TRBJ2-1 NA TRBV29-1 CSVEWRERVDEQFF
TRBJ2-1 NA TRBV9 CASSQWALNEQFF
TRBJ2-7 NA TRBV5-5 CASSLRPGTGIYEQYF
TRBJ2-5 medium-sized TRBV4-1 CASSSLPAGSVVTQYF
TRBJ2-3 NA TRBV9 CASSVGQGDLVDTQYF
TRBJ2-1 NA TRBV5-1 CASMPLSSYNEQFF
TRBJ2-7 NA TRBV7-9 CASSGRQDRVDEQYF
TRBJ2-5 NA TRBV20-1 CSARSGVVQETQYF
TRBJ2-3 NA TRBV7-2 CASSPDGPSTDTQYF
TRBJ2-3 NA TRBV4-3 CASSQDMSQDTQYF
TRBJ2-1 medium-sized TRBV20-1 CSARRDESSYNEQFF
TRBJ2-1 NA TRBV29-1 CSVFGLETGGSYNEQFF
TRBJ2-5 NA TRBV6-6 CASSPTRSGKETQYF
TRBJ2-1 NA TRBV27 CASSLKSYNEQFF
TRBJ2-7 NA TRBV29-1 CSVLGDYEQYF
TRBJ2-7 NA TRBV4-3 CASSQDLWAGGVSYEQYF
TRBJ2-3 NA TRBV28 CASSLLSGQTSTDTQYF
TRBJ2-3 NA TRBV6-1 CASSVEGGDTQYF
TRBJ2-1 NA TRBV29-1 CSVEGLGGVSVF
TRBJ2-7 NA TRBV12-5 CASGLGPFSYEQYF
TRBJ2-3 NA TRBV12-3/TRBV12-4 CASSSPWSTDTQYF
TRBJ2-1 medium-sized TRBV15 CATSRDSNTGTGVNEQFF
TRBJ1-1 NA TRBV7-6 CASSLDSYTEAFF
TRBJ2-1 NA TRBV7-9 CASSHSWPGGNEQFF
TRBJ2-1 medium-sized TRBV19 CASSIGSTGEQFF
TRBJ2-7 NA TRBV9 CASSGPGQGASYEQYF
TRBJ2-1 NA TRBV29-1 CSVEGGRNEQFF
TRBJ1-4 NA TRBV7-9 CASSLWDDEKLFF
TRBJ2-1 NA TRBV6-6 CASSYPPGPGNEQFF
TRBJ2-7 NA TRBV11-2 CASSSKGLAAPYEKYF
TRBJ2-1 NA TRBV29-1 CSVHRYNEQFF
TRBJ2-3 NA TRBV4-3 CASSQDWGLGTDTQYF
TRBJ1-3 NA TRBV7-6 CASSPGHSSGNTIYF
TRBJ2-7 NA TRBV7-9 CASSLGQYEQYF
TRBJ2-7 NA TRBV12-3/TRBV12-4 CASSLLAGVFSEQYF
TRBJ2-1 NA TRBV7-9 CASRQSGRPYNEQFF
TRBJ2-7 NA TRBV11-3 CASSTGTSDPNEQYF
TRBJ2-5 NA TRBV20-1 CSASLDIGETQYF
TRBJ2-7 NA TRBV5-4 CASSFNNEQAYEQYF